This TCR beta chain originates from a study of blood T cell repertoires in COVID-19. The CDR3 extends over 15 amino acids. After removal of 4 bases from V and 8 bases from J, the junction contained 11 bases not matched to a gene. Germline V gives CDR1 SGHRS, CDR2 YFSETQ. Here immunoSEQ multiplex PCR was the method, and the copy in TCRdb shows in-frame clones only, minus some. The sample includes some 250,000 clones, 70% to 85% of them seen just once. The clonotype originates from a woman over 75 with acute or convalescent COVID-19. Sequenced: peripheral blood. The genes are TRBV5-1 and TRBJ2-1; 8 nucleotides line up with TRBD1. CDR3 sequence (DNA): TGCGCCAGCAGCCAAAACAGGGGGAGGTTGGATGAGCAGTTCTTC. Amino acid sequence: CASSQNRGRLDEQFF.